This entry is about one T cell receptor beta chain. Its antigen is unidentified. Co-extraction yielded RNA and DNA from around 20-30 mg of unsorted bulk tissue. The data originate from a study of tumor-infiltrating lymphocytes in primary liver carcinoma. Study-level findings and limits: Tumor-blood pairs (like tumor-adjacent pairs) overlapped less than tumor region pairs did.

The CDR3 is 14 amino acids. The V end lost 6 bases, the J end lost 14 bases, and 24 bases lay between the germline ends. TCR beta cDNA was prepared out of 450 to 500 ng total RNA by means of a constant-region primer. Library construction for TCR beta comprised three nested multiplex PCR rounds performed with slightly modified ARM-PCR. Rounds one and two of PCR, each of 10 cycles, were primed with TRBV1-TRBV30 forward primers and a C-beta reverse primer. TCRdb reprocessed the multiplex PCR reads with MiXCR, giving one entry per CDR3 protein. The sample records just over 30,000 distinct CDR3 sequences, around 66% being singletons.

The chain joins TRBV12-3 or TRBV12-4 to TRBJ2-3; maybe TRBD2 (6 bases). Sequenced input: liver tumor tissue from sampling region 3. Subset defined: tumor region T3, left-lateral pole. The TCR sequence derives from a woman aged 30 to 39 with primary liver carcinoma and hepatitis B virus infection. The CDR3 DNA follows: TGTGCCAGCAGAGCGGGTGGGGCAACAGATATGCTGTATTTT. Translated, it gives CASRAGGATDMLYF.